This TCR beta chain derives from a study of blood T cell repertoires in COVID-19. Study-wide context: Researchers got acute and convalescent COVID-19 samples from the United States, Italy and Spain. PBMCs, B-cell-depleted T cells, or T cells provided the cDNA or gDNA that made up the material.

TCRdb's table, derived via immunoSEQ multiplex PCR, lists solely in-frame clones and lacks some. The repertoire holds 150,000 to 200,000 clones, with approximately 80% as singletons. Germline V gives CDR1 MNHEY, CDR2 SMNVEV (reference sequence). The V gene end was trimmed by 5 bases and the J gene end by 6 bases; junction bases not matched to a gene: 11. This CDR3 is 16 amino acids long. Before being deemed recovered, Cohort 3 donors had two negative PCRs, clearance, or symptom resolution. The sequence was collected from a woman aged 55-70 years who had recovered from COVID-19. The rearrangement uses TRBV27 and TRBJ2-2, with 8 bases identical to TRBD1. Specimen: PBMCs or T cells enriched from blood (not recorded which). CDR3 coding DNA: TGTGCCAGCAGTGTCTCTGTGGCAGGGGGCCCCGGGGAGCTGTTTTTT. Translating it yields CASSVSVAGGPGELFF.